These 3 T cell receptor beta chains came from one sample sequenced in a study of T-cell reconstitution after alpha-beta-depleted transplantation in children. Construction of the TCRbeta library involved unique molecular identifiers. From the PCR reads, TCRdb called clonotypes with MiXCR, one entry per CDR3 protein. This sample has about 980,000 distinct CDR3 sequences, with around 30% found just once. Source: PBMCs, mostly from graft donor cells, taken 360 days after TCRalphabeta/CD19-depleted stem cell transplant. The source of these receptors is a boy under two years old who had a stem cell transplant for SCID, so the T cells may come from the graft donor.

V is TRBV5-1 and J is TRBJ1-1, with D perhaps matching TRBD1 (5 bases). The CDR3 loop spans 15 amino acids. V gave up 4 bases and J gave up 0 bases, with 13 bases separating them. Germline V gene lookup returns CDR1 SGHRS and CDR2 YFSETQ. In DNA form, the CDR3 reads TGCGCCAGCAGCCCGGTGCCGGACATGAACACTGAAGCTTTCTTT. It codes for CASSPVPDMNTEAFF. The full variable domain, completed using reference TRBV5-1 and TRBJ1-1, is KAGVTQTPRYLIKTRGQQVTLSCSPISGHRSVSWYQQTPGQGLQFLFEYFSETQRNKGNFPGRFSGRQFSNSRSEMNVSTLELGDSALYLCASSPVPDMNTEAFFGQGTRLTVV.

This clonotype turned up a few times. This chain connects TRBV7-2 to TRBJ2-7, with D maybe TRBD2 (5 bases). Between the trimmed V and J ends, which lost 1 base and 1 base, there was a span of 11 bases. Germline CDR1 SGHTA, CDR2 FQGNSA. CDR3 size: 15 residues. CDR3 residues: CASSLERSGSYEQYF. The CDR3 nucleotides are TGTGCCAGCAGCTTAGAACGGTCGGGATCCTACGAGCAGTACTTC.

J is TRBJ1-2 and V is TRBV19; perhaps TRBD1 as D (5 bases). Trimming removed 6 bases at V and 8 bases at J, with 16 bases between. CDR3 length: 13 residues. From germline, CDR1 is LNHDA and CDR2 SQIVND (reference sequence). CDR3 region: CASRTGPISGYTF. CDR3 sequence (DNA): TGTGCCAGTAGGACGGGGCCGATAAGCGGCTACACCTTC. Full variable domain (remainder filled in from reference TRBV19 and TRBJ1-2): DGGITQSPKYLFRKEGQNVTLSCEQNLNHDAMYWYRQDPGQGLRLIYYSQIVNDFQKGDIAEGYSVSREKKESFPLTVTSAQKNPTAFYLCASRTGPISGYTFGSGTRLTVV.